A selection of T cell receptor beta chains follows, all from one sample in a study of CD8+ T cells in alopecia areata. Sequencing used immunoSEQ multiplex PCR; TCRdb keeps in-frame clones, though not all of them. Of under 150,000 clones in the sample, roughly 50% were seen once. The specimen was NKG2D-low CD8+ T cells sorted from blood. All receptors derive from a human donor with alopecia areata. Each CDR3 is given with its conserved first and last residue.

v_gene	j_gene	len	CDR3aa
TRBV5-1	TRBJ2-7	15	CASRSLGSQAYEQYF
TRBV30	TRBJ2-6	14	CAWSVGSGANVLTF
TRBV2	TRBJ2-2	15	CASSVQTPSAGELFF
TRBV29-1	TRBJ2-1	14	CSVPGTSSYNEQFF
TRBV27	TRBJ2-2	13	CASSPGTTGELFF
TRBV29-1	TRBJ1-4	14	CSVESPPGPPGLFF
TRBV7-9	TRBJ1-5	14	CASSSGQFYQPQHF
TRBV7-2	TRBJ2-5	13	CASSLQGEETQYF
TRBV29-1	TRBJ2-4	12	CSVEQEWDIQYF
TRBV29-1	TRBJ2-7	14	CSVERTGQGGEQYF
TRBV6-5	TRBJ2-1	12	CASSTTGVEQFF
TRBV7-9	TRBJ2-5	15	CASRLSSGSEATQYF
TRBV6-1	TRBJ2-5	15	CASSDGAGGQETQYF
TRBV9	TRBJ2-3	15	CASSVGGFHHDTQYF
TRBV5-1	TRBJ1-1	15	CASSFYGDGGTEAFF
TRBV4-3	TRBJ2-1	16	CASSQDPGGTYNEQFF
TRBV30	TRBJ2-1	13	CASQRGSLNEQFF
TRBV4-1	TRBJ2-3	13	CASSPIRSDTQYF
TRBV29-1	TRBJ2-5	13	CSVDQTGEETQYF
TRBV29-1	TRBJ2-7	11	CSVSGLNEQYF
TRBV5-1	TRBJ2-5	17	CASSLYGRDVSEETQYF
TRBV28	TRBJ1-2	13	CASSPQGSYGYTF
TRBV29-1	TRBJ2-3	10	CSVDSMAFTF
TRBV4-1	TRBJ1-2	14	CASSQATEGYGYTF
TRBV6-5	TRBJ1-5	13	CASSAQGNQPQHF
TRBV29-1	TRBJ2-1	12	CSVEGSFNEQFF
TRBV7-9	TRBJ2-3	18	CASRPPTGQGASTDTQYF
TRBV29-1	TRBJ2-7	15	CSVVGTSGRVDEQYF
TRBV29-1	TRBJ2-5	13	CSAYTQGPETQYF
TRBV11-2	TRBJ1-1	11	CASSQGTEAFF
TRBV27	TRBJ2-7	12	CASSSRRREQYF
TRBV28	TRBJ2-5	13	CASRTGLQETQYF
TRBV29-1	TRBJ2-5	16	CSVEDPHARQQETQYF
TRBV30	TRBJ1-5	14	CAWSQQDSNQPQHF
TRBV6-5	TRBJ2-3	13	CASSWSWADTQYF
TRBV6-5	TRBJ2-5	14	CASSGGAGYETQYF
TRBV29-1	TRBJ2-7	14	CSVEVSAITGEQYF
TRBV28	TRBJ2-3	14	CASSLEGITDTQYF
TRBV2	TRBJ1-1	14	CARNLGTANTEAFF
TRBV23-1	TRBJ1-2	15	CASSQGTGDHYGYTF
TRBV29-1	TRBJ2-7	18	CSVGSRGTSGRSDHEQYF
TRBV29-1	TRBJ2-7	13	CSTDTGGSYEQYF
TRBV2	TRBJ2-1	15	CASRASGGAYNEQFF
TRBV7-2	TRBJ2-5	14	CASSSLALWETQYF
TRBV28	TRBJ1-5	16	CASSYPRLTGYQPQHF
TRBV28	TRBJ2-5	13	CASNLQGRETQYF
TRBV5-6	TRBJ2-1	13	CASSFGGLNEQFF
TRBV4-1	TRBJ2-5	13	CASSHPDVETQYF
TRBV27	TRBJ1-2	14	CASAPGQTNYGYTF
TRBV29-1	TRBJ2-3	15	CSVVFRESSSDTQYF
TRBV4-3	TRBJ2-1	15	CASSPGTGGQDEQFF
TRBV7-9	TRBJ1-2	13	CASSPAQRDGYTF
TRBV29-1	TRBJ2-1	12	CSVEAAYNEQFF
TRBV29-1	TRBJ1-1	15	CSVGNERLTNTEAFF
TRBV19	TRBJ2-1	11	CASSIGNEQFF